The rows below give T cell receptor beta chains drawn from one sample of a study of cytomegalovirus exposure and HLA in healthy donors. Profiling relied on immunoSEQ multiplex PCR, and the TCRdb table lists in-frame clones only, not all of them. The sample contains around 140,000 clones, roughly three quarters of which appear only once. Sequencing input: PBMCs. These receptors were collected from a woman aged 60-75 years in good health and CMV-seronegative. CDR3s include the opening cysteine and the closing phenylalanine or tryptophan. D genes are given only for firm matches. A row's size may be missing; if present it is once, few, many or a size class.

D: NA
J: TRBJ1-2
V: TRBV19
size: NA
CDR3: CASSIRRTNANYGYTF
DNA: TGTGCCAGTAGTATTCGAAGGACTAATGCTAACTATGGCTACACCTTC

D: TRBD1
J: TRBJ2-5
V: TRBV11-2
size: NA
CDR3: CASSPSDRGKTQYF
DNA: TGTGCCAGCAGTCCCAGCGACAGGGGGAAGACCCAGTACTTC

D: NA
J: TRBJ1-1
V: TRBV18
size: NA
CDR3: CASSPLGGNTEAFF
DNA: TGTGCCAGCTCACCACTGGGGGGGAACACTGAAGCTTTCTTT

D: TRBD2
J: TRBJ2-3
V: TRBV27
size: NA
CDR3: CASKWTSGTDTQYF
DNA: TGTGCCAGCAAATGGACTAGCGGCACAGATACGCAGTATTTT

D: NA
J: TRBJ2-7
V: TRBV5-1
size: NA
CDR3: CASSLGPRVAHEQYF
DNA: TGCGCCAGCAGCTTGGGGCCCAGGGTGGCCCACGAGCAGTACTTC

D: NA
J: TRBJ2-2
V: TRBV19
size: NA
CDR3: CASKGRRDTGELFF
DNA: TGTGCCAGTAAGGGGCGGAGGGACACCGGGGAGCTGTTTTTT

D: NA
J: TRBJ2-3
V: TRBV6-6
size: NA
CDR3: CASSNNRDATQYF
DNA: TGTGCCAGCAGTAACAACAGGGACGCAACGCAGTATTTT

D: NA
J: TRBJ2-7
V: TRBV6-1
size: once
CDR3: CASSSAGTYEQYF
DNA: TGTGCCAGCAGTTCGGCAGGGACATACGAGCAGTACTTC

D: NA
J: TRBJ2-7
V: TRBV19
size: NA
CDR3: CASSIMWGPGYEQYF
DNA: TGTGCCAGTAGTATCATGTGGGGGCCGGGCTACGAGCAGTACTTC

D: TRBD1
J: TRBJ2-1
V: TRBV19
size: few
CDR3: CASSIAPGTVYNEQFF
DNA: TGTGCCAGTAGTATAGCCCCCGGGACAGTTTACAATGAGCAGTTCTTC